The 16 T cell receptor beta chains below come from one sample, sequenced in a study of blood T cell repertoires in COVID-19. Method: immunoSEQ multiplex PCR; TCRdb's copy keeps in-frame clones and lacks some. Seen here are nearly 95,000 clones, 74% observed once, and the top ten hold around 4%. What was sequenced was peripheral blood. The receptors were sampled from a man between 70 and 80 years old with COVID-19, enrolled during active disease.

The chain recombines TRBV10-3 with TRBJ2-1; tentatively, D is TRBD2 (5 bases). This CDR3 comprises 11 residues. CDR1 and CDR2 from the germline V gene are ENHRY and SYGVKD. Trimming stripped 10 bases from V and 10 bases from J, with 14 bases between. CDR3 amino acids: CATTRGSEQFF. In DNA form, the CDR3 reads TGTGCCACTACCCGCGGGTCGGAGCAGTTCTTC.

The V call is TRBV6-2 or TRBV6-3, the J call TRBJ2-1, with D possibly matching TRBD1 (6 bases). The CDR3 extends over 13 amino acids. Germline lookup yields CDR1 MNHEY and CDR2 SVGEGT. V was cut by 5 bases and J by 8 bases, with 13 bases left in between. The CDR3 here is CASSTNYRDEQFF. CDR3 DNA sequence: TGTGCCAGCAGTACCAATTACAGGGATGAGCAGTTCTTC.

V gene TRBV7-2 combines with J gene TRBJ1-5; D gene uncertain. Deletions cut 5 bases from V and 6 bases from J, with 11 bases between. This CDR3 comprises 13 residues. Per germline, CDR1 SGHTA and CDR2 FQGNSA. Here the CDR3 DNA reads TGTGCCAGCAGCCGGGATTTCGGTCAGCCCCAGCATTTT. Translated: CASSRDFGQPQHF.

V gene TRBV4-1 combines with J gene TRBJ1-3; tentatively, D is TRBD1 (6 bases). This CDR3 has 18 residues. The V end was cut by 0 bases, the J end by 4 bases, with 19 bases between. Germline V CDR1 and CDR2: MGHRA, YSYEKL. In nucleotides, the CDR3 is TGCGCCAGCAGCCAAGATATGGACAGCCCACAATTAGGAAACACCATATATTTT. Its translation is CASSQDMDSPQLGNTIYF.

The chain carries TRBV11-2 and TRBJ2-7, with 8 bases aligning to TRBD1. The CDR3 covers 14 residues. J lost 7 bases, V lost 0 bases, and 5 bases had no gene match. Germline V gene data show CDR1 as SGHAT and CDR2 as FQNNGV. CDR3 in DNA: TGTGCCAGCAGCTTAGATCCAGGGGGCTGGGAGCAGTACTTC. Residues: CASSLDPGGWEQYF. Looking up the rest from reference TRBV11-2 and TRBJ2-7 gives the full variable domain: EAGVAQSPRYKIIEKRQSVAFWCNPISGHATLYWYQQILGQGPKLLIQFQNNGVVDDSQLPKDRFSAERLKGVDSTLKIQPAKLEDSAVYLCASSLDPGGWEQYFGPGTRLTVT.

This clone was seen a single time. The chain couples TRBV6-5 to TRBJ1-1; 9 bases map to TRBD1. Germline V gives CDR1 MNHEY, CDR2 SVGAGI. The trim removed 4 bases at V and 4 bases at J, leaving 10 bases unmatched. The CDR3 contains 16 residues. The DNA for the CDR3 is TGTGCCAGCAGTTTCCCTGGGACAGGGTGGGGCACTGAAGCTTTCTTT. It translates to CASSFPGTGWGTEAFF.

This chain joins TRBV7-6 and TRBJ2-3; 12 bases align to TRBD2. V dropped 4 bases and J dropped 3; count of bases not matched to a gene: 8. CDR1 is SGHVS, CDR2 FNYEAQ, per germline. This CDR3 spans 17 amino acids. CDR3 sequence (DNA): TGTGCCAGCAGCTCACAGGCTGGACTAGCGGGAACAGATACGCAGTATTTT. Translating gives CASSSQAGLAGTDTQYF.

The chain employs TRBV5-4 and TRBJ2-1; TRBD2 agrees at 9 bases. V lost 0 bases to trimming and J lost 2 bases; unmatched junction nucleotides: 6. Looked up from germline, CDR1 is SGHNT and CDR2 is YYREEE (reference sequence). CDR3 length: 17 amino acids. CDR3 bases: TGTGCCAGCAGCTTGGGTAGCGGGAGATCCACCTACAATGAGCAGTTCTTC. This translates into CASSLGSGRSTYNEQFF.

This clone was observed a few times. The chain has TRBV6-5 and TRBJ1-2; D is perhaps TRBD1 (6 bases). This CDR3 spans 14 amino acids. With 5 bases removed from V and 5 bases from J, the gap between germline ends came to 15 bases. Germline-derived CDR1 and CDR2 are MNHEY and SVGAGI. The CDR3 is CASSRDIRFYGYTF. CDR3 nucleotide sequence: TGTGCCAGCAGTCGGGACATACGTTTTTATGGCTACACCTTC.

The sample holds one count of this clone. The chain joins TRBV4-1 to TRBJ1-4; TRBD1 might be the D (5 bases). Germline V lookup: CDR1 MGHRA, CDR2 YSYEKL. CDR3 size: 17 residues. The V end lost 3 bases, the J end lost 0 bases, and 14 bases lay between the germline ends. CDR3 in amino acids: CASSQGEGVATNEKLFF. The CDR3 nucleotides read TGCGCCAGCAGCCAGGGTGAAGGGGTTGCAACTAATGAAAAACTGTTTTTT.

The V call is TRBV29-1, the J call TRBJ2-1; TRBD1 matches at 9 bases. CDR3 length: 12 amino acids. Germline V gives CDR1 SQVTM, CDR2 ANQGSEA. V was clipped by 7 bases and J by 8 bases; unmatched bases: 6. DNA for the CDR3: TGCAGCGCCGAGGACAGGGGCGATGAGCAGTTCTTC. This encodes CSAEDRGDEQFF.

The gene calls are TRBV7-2 and TRBJ2-7; 7 positions agree with TRBD1. Unmatched junction bases numbered 12, after V lost 1 base and J lost 0 bases. The V gene's germline CDR1 is SGHTA and CDR2 FQGNSA. The CDR3 runs to 18 residues. This CDR3 is CASSLGGETGPLSYEQYF. DNA of the CDR3: TGTGCCAGCAGCTTAGGCGGCGAGACAGGGCCCCTCTCCTACGAGCAGTACTTC.

This clone was counted once. The chain has TRBV4-3 and TRBJ2-1; tentative D call: TRBD2 (5 bases). The germline V gene has CDR1 LGHNA and CDR2 YSLEER. CDR3 length: 17 residues. V gave up 0 bases and J gave up 9 bases, with 21 bases separating them. CDR3 sequence: CASSQDRWRLDWSEQFF. In DNA, the CDR3 is TGCGCCAGCAGCCAAGATCGATGGAGATTGGACTGGAGTGAGCAGTTCTTC.

V usage is TRBV2 and J usage is TRBJ1-2, with TRBD1 matching over 9 bases. CDR1 and CDR2 (germline): SNHLY, FYNNEI. The trim removed 7 bases at V and 0 bases at J, leaving 6 bases unmatched. CDR3 length equals 15 residues. CDR3 residues: CASTLGQGPNYGYTF. The CDR3 bases are TGTGCCAGCACCCTGGGACAGGGACCTAACTATGGCTACACCTTC.

The V and J genes are TRBV30 and TRBJ2-1; tentative D call: TRBD2 (5 bases). Germline CDR1 GTSNPN, CDR2 SVGIG (reference sequence). The length of the CDR3 is 14 residues. Trimming pared 2 bases from V and 5 bases from J, leaving 13 bases between. The CDR3 coding sequence is TGTGCCTGGAGTTTTGGGAGCGGCGACAATGAGCAGTTCTTC. Residues: CAWSFGSGDNEQFF.

By proportion, this clone is medium-sized. The V gene is TRBV29-1, the J gene TRBJ2-2; 8 positions agree with TRBD2. V lost 5 bases, J lost 4 bases, and 18 bases stayed unmatched. The CDR3 covers 18 residues. Germline-derived CDR1 and CDR2 are SQVTM and ANQGSEA. CDR3 amino acids: CSVKTDRGTSAVTGELFF. The CDR3 DNA follows: TGCAGCGTTAAAACAGATAGGGGGACTAGTGCGGTCACCGGGGAGCTGTTTTTT.